Sequencing of this T cell receptor (beta chain) was carried out in a study of cytomegalovirus exposure and HLA in healthy donors. General study points: An analysis done earlier found most TCR beta V segments productive about 87% or about 30% of the time.

The PCR ran on 60 Vbeta and 13 Jbeta primers. Some clones are missing from TCRdb's copy, which holds only in-frame ones; the method was immunoSEQ multiplex PCR. The repertoire table contains 95,000 to 150,000 clones. Concerning this clone itself: Its antigen is still unknown.

Trimming cost V 6 bases and J 6 bases; bases outside gene matches: 8. Germline V CDR1 and CDR2: MRHNA, SNTAGT. This CDR3 has 15 amino acids. The TCR comes from a man between 18 and 35 years old in good health and CMV-seronegative. Material: PBMCs. This chain links TRBV6-4 with TRBJ2-2; 9 bases agree with TRBD1. CDR3 sequence (DNA): TGTGCCAGCAGCGCCGGGACAGGGTCTCCCGGGGAGCTGTTTTTT. Translated: CASSAGTGSPGELFF.